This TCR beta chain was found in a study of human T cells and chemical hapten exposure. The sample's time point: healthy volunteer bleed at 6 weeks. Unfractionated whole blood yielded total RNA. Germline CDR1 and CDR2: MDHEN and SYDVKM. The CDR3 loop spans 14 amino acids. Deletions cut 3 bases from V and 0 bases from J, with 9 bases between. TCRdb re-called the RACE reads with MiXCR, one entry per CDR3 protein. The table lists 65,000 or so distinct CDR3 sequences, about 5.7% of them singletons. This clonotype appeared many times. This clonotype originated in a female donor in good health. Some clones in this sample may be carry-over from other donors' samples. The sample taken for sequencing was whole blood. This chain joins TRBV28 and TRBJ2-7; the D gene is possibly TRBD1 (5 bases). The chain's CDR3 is CASSFQGSSYEQYF. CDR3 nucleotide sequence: TGTGCCAGCAGTTTCCAGGGAAGCTCCTACGAGCAGTACTTC.